This T cell receptor beta chain emerged from a study of shared clonotypes between healthy human individuals. Background on the study: Three CD4 naive, three CD4 memory, two CD8 naive and one CD8 memory plate were used per donor. Points from the study as a whole: Naive subsets generally exceeded memory subsets in estimated richness. Represented diversity (both genetic and exposure-history) was limited by the small number of donors.

CDR1 and CDR2 (germline): PRHDT, FYEKMQ (reference sequence). The ends lost 5 bases at V and 3 bases at J; junction bases unmatched: 7. This CDR3 contains 14 residues. Positively selected for CCR7, the CD45RO-negative cells used as naive CD8 cells excluded terminally differentiated effector memory CD45RA+ cells. Assay runs were performed at deep level. Only in-frame clones appear in the TCRdb table, and some are missing; sequencing was by immunoSEQ multiplex PCR. In the table there are nearly 2 million clones, less than 95% of which are singletons. Regarding this clone: Its matching antigen is unknown.

V is TRBV13 and J is TRBJ2-7, with TRBD1 matching over 7 bases. The specimen was naive CD8+ T cells sorted from blood. This clonotype was sampled from a man aged 18-30 years in good health. CDR3 residues: CASSRTGTVYEQYF. In DNA, the CDR3 is TGTGCCAGCAGCCGTACCGGGACAGTCTACGAGCAGTACTTC. Variable domain in full (rest from reference TRBV13 and TRBJ2-7): AAGVIQSPRHLIKEKRETATLKCYPIPRHDTVYWYQQGPGQDPQFLISFYEKMQSDKGSIPDRFSAQQFSDYHSELNMSSLELGDSALYFCASSRTGTVYEQYFGPGTRLTVT.